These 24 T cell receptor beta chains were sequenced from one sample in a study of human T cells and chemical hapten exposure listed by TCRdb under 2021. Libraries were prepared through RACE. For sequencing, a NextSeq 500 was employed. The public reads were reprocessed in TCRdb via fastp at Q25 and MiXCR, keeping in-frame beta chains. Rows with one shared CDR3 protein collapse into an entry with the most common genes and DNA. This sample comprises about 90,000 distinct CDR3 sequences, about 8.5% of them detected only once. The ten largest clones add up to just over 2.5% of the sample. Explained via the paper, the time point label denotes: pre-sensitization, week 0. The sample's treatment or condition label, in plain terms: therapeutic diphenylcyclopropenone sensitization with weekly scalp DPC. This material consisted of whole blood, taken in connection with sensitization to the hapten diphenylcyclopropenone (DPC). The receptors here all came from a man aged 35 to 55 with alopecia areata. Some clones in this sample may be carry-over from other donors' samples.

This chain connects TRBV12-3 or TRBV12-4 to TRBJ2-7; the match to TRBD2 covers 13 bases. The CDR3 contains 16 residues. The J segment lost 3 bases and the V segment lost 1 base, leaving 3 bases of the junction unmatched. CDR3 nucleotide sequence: TGTGCCAGCAGTTTAGGGACTAGCGGGAGTATCTACGAGCAGTACTTC. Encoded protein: CASSLGTSGSIYEQYF.

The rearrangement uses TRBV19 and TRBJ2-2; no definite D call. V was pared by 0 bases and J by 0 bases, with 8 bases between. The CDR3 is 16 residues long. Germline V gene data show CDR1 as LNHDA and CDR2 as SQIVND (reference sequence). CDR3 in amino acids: CASSIDLIANTGELFF. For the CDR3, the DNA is TGTGCCAGTAGTATAGATCTCATCGCGAACACCGGGGAGCTGTTTTTT.

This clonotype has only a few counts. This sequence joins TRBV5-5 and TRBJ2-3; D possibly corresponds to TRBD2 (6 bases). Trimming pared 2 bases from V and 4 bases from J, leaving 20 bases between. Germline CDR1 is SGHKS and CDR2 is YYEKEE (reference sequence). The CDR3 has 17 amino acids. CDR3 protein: CASSFESLAWVADTQYF. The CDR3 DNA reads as TGTGCCAGCAGCTTTGAAAGCCTAGCGTGGGTCGCAGATACGCAGTATTTT.

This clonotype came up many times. The CDR3 DNA sequence: TGTGCCAGCAGCCGGATTCGGGACACCCCAGACTACGAGCAGTACTTC. This encodes CASSRIRDTPDYEQYF. The rearrangement uses TRBV14 and TRBJ2-7; a weak D match, TRBD1 (6 bases). V lost 4 bases, J lost 3 bases, and 19 bases lay in between. This CDR3 has 16 amino acids. Germline lookup yields CDR1 SGHDN and CDR2 FVKESK.

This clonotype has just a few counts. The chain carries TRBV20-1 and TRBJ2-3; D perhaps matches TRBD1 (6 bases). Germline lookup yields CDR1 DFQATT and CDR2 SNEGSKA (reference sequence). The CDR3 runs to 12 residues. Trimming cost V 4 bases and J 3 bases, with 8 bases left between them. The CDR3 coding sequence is TGCAGTGCTATGGACAGAACAGATACGCAGTATTTT. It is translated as CSAMDRTDTQYF.

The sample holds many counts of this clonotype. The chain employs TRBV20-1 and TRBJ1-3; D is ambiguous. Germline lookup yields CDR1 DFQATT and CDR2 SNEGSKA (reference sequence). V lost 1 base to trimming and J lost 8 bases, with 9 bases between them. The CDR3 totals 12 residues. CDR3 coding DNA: TGCAGTGCTAGAGCCCCCGGCTACACCATATATTTT. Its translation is CSARAPGYTIYF.

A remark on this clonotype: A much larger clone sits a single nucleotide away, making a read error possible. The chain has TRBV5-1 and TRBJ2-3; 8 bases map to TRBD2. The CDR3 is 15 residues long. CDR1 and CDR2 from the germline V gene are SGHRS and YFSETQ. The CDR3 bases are TGCGCCTGCAGCAAGGGACTAGAAGGCACAGATACGCAGTATTTT. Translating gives CACSKGLEGTDTQYF.

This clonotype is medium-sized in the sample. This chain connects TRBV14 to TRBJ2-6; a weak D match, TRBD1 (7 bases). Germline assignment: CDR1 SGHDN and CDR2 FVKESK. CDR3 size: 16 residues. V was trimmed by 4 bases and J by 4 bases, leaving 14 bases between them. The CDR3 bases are TGTGCCAGCAGCCCGAGACAGGGAGGAGGGGCCAACGTCCTGACTTTC. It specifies CASSPRQGGGANVLTF.

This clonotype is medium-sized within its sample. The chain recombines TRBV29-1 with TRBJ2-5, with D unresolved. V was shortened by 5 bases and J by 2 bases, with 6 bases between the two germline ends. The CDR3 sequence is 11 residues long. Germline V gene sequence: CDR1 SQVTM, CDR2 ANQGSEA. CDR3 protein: CSVRPQETQYF. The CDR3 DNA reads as TGCAGCGTTCGCCCTCAAGAGACCCAGTACTTC.

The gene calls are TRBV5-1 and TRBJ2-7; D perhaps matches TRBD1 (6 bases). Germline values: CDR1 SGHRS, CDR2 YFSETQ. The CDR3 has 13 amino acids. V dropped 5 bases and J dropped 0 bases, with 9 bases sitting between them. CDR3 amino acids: CASSPRGSYEQYF. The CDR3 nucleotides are TGCGCCAGCAGTCCCAGGGGCTCCTACGAGCAGTACTTC.

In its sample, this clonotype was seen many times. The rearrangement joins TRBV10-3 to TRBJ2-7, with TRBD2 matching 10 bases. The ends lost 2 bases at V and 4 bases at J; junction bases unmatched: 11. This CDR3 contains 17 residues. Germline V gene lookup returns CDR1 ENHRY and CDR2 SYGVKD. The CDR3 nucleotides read TGTGCCATCAGTGAGAGCGGGCTAGCGGGAGTCGGGTACGAGCAGTACTTC. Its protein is CAISESGLAGVGYEQYF.

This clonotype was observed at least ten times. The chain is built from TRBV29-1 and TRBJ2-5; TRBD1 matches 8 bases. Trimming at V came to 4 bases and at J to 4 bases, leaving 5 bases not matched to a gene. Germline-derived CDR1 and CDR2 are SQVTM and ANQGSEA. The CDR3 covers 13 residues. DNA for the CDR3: TGCAGCGTTGTCCAGGGGGCGGGAGAGACCCAGTACTTC. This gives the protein CSVVQGAGETQYF.

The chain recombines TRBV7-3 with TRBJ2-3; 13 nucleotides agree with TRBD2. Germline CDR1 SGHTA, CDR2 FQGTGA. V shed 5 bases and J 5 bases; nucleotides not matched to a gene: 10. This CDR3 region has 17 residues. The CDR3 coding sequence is TGTGCCAGCAGCAAAAGCGGACTAGCGGGAGTGGGAGATACGCAGTATTTT. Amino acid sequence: CASSKSGLAGVGDTQYF.

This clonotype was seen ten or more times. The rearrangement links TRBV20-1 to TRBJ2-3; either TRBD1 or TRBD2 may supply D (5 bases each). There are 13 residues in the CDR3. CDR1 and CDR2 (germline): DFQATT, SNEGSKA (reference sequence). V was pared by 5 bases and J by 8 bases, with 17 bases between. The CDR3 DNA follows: TGCAGTGCTTTTGGGGGAGTCGAGCGTACGCAGTATTTT. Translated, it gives CSAFGGVERTQYF.

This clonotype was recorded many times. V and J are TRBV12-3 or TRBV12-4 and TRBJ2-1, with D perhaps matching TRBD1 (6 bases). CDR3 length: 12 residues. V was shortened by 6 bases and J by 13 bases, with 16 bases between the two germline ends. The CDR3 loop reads CASRPGTNPQFF. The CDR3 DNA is TGTGCCAGCAGGCCAGGGACAAACCCCCAGTTCTTC.

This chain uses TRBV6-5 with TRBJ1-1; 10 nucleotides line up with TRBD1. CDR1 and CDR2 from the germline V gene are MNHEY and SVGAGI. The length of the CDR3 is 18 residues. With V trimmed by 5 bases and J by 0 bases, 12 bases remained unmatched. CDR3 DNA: TGTGCCAGCAGTCTTTTCCCGGGACAGGGGAGAGTGAACACTGAAGCTTTCTTT. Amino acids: CASSLFPGQGRVNTEAFF.

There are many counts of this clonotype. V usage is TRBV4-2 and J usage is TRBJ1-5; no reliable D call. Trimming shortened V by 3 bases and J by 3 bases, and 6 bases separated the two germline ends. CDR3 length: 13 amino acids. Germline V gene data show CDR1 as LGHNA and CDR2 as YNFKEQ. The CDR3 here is CASSQGANQPQHF. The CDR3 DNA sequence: TGTGCCAGCAGCCAGGGAGCCAATCAGCCCCAGCATTTT.

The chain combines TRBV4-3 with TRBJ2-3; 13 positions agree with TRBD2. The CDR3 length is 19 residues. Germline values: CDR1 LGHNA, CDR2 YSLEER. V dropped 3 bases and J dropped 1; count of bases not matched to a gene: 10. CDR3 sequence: CASSHPGLAGFSGTDTQYF. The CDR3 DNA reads TGCGCCAGCAGCCACCCGGGACTAGCGGGATTTTCGGGCACAGATACGCAGTATTTT.

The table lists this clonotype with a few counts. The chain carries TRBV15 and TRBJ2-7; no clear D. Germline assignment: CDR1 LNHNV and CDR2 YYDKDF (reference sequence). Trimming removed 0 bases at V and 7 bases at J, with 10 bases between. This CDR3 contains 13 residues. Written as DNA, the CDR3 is TGTGCCACCAGCAGAGATTTCTTCGCAGAGCAGTACGTC. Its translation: CATSRDFFAEQYV.

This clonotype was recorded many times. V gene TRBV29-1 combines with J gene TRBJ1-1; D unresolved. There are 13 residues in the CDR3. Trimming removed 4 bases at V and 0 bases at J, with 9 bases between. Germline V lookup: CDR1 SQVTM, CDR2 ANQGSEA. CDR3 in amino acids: CSVVVFMNTEAFF. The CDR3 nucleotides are TGCAGCGTTGTTGTATTTATGAACACTGAAGCTTTCTTT.

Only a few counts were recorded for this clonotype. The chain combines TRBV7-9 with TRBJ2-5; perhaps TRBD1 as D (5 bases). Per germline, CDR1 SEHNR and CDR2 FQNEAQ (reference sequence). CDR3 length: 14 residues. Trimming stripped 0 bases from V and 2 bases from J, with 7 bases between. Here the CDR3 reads CASSLAREQETQYF. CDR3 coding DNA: TGTGCCAGCAGCTTAGCCAGGGAACAAGAGACCCAGTACTTC. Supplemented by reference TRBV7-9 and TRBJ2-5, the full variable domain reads DTGVSQNPRHKITKRGQNVTFRCDPISEHNRLYWYRQTLGQGPEFLTYFQNEAQLEKSRLLSDRFSAERPKGSFSTLEIQRTEQGDSAMYLCASSLAREQETQYFGPGTRLLVL.

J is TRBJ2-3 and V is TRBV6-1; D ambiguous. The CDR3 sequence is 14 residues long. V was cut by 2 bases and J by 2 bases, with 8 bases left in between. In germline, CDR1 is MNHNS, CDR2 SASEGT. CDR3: CASSELAATDTQYF. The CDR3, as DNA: TGTGCCAGCAGTGAATTGGCAGCCACAGATACGCAGTATTTT.

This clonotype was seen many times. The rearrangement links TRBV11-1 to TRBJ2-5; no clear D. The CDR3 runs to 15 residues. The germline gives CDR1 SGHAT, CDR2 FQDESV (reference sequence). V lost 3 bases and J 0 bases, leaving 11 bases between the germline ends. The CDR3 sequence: CASSLDPANQETQYF. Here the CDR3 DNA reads TGTGCCAGCAGCTTGGACCCGGCCAACCAAGAGACCCAGTACTTC. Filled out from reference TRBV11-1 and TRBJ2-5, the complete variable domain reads EAEVAQSPRYKITEKSQAVAFWCDPISGHATLYWYRQILGQGPELLVQFQDESVVDDSQLPKDRFSAERLKGVDSTLKIQPAELGDSAMYLCASSLDPANQETQYFGPGTRLLVL.

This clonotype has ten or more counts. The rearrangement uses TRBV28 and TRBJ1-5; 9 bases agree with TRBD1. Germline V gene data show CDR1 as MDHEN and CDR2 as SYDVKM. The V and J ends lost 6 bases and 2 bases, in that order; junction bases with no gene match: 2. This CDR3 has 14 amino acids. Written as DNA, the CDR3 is TGTGCCAGCAGCCGGGACAGGGGCAATCAGCCCCAGCATTTT. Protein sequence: CASSRDRGNQPQHF. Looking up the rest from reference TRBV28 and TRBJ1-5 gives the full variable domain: DVKVTQSSRYLVKRTGEKVFLECVQDMDHENMFWYRQDPGLGLRLIYFSYDVKMKEKGDIPEGYSVSREKKERFSLILESASTNQTSMYLCASSRDRGNQPQHFGDGTRLSIL.